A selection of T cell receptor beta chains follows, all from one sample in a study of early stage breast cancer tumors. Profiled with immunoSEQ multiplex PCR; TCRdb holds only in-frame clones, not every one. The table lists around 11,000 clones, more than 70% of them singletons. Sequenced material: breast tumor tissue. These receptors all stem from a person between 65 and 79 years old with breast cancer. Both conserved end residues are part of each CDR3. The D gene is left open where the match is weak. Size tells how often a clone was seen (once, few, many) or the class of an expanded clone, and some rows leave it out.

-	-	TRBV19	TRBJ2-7	CASSSLRLSHYEQYF	TGTGCCAGTAGTTCTCTTCGACTATCACACTACGAGCAGTACTTC
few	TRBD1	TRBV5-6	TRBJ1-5	CASSSDRVQQPQHF	TGTGCCAGCAGCTCGGACAGGGTTCAGCAGCCCCAGCATTTT
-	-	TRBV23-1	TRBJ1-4	CASSQSWTNGEKLFF	TGCGCCAGCAGTCAATCGTGGACTAATGGCGAAAAACTGTTTTTT
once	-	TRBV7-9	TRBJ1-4	CASSLYSATNEKLFF	TGTGCCAGCAGCTTATATTCCGCAACTAATGAAAAACTGTTTTTT
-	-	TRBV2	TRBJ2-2	CASIAGANTGELFF	TGTGCCAGCATTGCAGGGGCGAACACCGGGGAGCTGTTTTTT
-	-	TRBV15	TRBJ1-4	CATSRDWGVTNEKLFF	TGTGCCACCAGCAGAGATTGGGGGGTTACTAATGAAAAACTGTTTTTT
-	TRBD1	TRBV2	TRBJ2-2	CACRDRDLTGELFF	TGTGCCTGCCGGGACAGGGATCTCACCGGGGAGCTGTTTTTT
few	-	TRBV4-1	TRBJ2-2	CASSHRGGTANTGELFF	TGCGCCAGCAGCCATAGGGGGGGGACCGCGAACACCGGGGAGCTGTTTTTT
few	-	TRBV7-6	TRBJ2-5	CASSSRVNQETQYF	TGTGCCAGCAGCTCCCGCGTTAACCAAGAGACCCAGTACTTC
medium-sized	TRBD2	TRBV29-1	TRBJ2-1	CSAVRPLAGVYNEQFF	TGCAGCGCTGTACGCCCGCTAGCGGGAGTCTACAATGAGCAGTTCTTC
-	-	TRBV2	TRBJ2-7	CASRRGPGGEQYF	TGTGCCAGCCGCAGGGGACCGGGGGGCGAGCAGTACTTC
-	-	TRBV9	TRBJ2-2	CASAFPFGGNTGELFF	TGTGCCAGCGCATTCCCTTTCGGGGGAAACACCGGGGAGCTGTTTTTT
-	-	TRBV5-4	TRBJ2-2	CASSPPTGLPGELFF	TGTGCCAGCAGCCCCCCCACCGGACTGCCCGGGGAGCTGTTTTTT
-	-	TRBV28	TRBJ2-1	CASSPHSSYNEQFF	TGTGCCAGCAGTCCTCATAGCTCCTACAATGAGCAGTTCTTC
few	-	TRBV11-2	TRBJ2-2	CASKEWQGYTGELFF	TGTGCCAGCAAGGAATGGCAGGGGTACACCGGGGAGCTGTTTTTT
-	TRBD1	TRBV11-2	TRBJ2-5	CASSLRSGGSETQYF	TGTGCCAGCAGCTTACGCTCAGGGGGCTCAGAGACCCAGTACTTC
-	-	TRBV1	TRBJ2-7	CTFPEAGDYEQYF	TGCACCTTCCCCGAAGCGGGGGACTACGAGCAGTACTTC
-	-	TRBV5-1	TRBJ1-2	CASSQTVGVDGYTF	TGCGCCAGCAGCCAAACCGTCGGTGTGGATGGCTACACCTTC
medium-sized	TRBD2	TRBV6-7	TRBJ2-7	CASSYSPVTGLAGRPLEQYF	TGTGCCAGCAGTTACTCTCCCGTGACGGGACTAGCGGGGCGTCCTCTGGAGCAGTACTTC
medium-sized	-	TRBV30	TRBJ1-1	CAWGRGVNTEAFF	TGTGCCTGGGGGAGGGGGGTCAACACTGAAGCTTTCTTT
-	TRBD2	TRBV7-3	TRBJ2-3	CASSGLTSGSTDTQYF	TGTGCCAGCAGCGGGTTGACTAGCGGGAGCACAGATACGCAGTATTTT
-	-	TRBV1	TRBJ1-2	CTSLLGQSHPF	TGCACCAGCCTACTAGGACAGAGCCACCCCTTC
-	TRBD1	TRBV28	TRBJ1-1	CASSKTGGSTEAFF	TGTGCCAGCAGCAAAACAGGGGGCAGCACTGAAGCTTTCTTT
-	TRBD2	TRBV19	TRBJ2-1	CASIPRGSGGPSYNEQFF	TGTGCCAGTATCCCGCGGGGTAGCGGGGGACCTTCCTACAATGAGCAGTTCTTC
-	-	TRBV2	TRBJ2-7	CASSEVWRGEQYF	TGTGCCAGCAGTGAAGTTTGGAGGGGCGAGCAGTACTTC
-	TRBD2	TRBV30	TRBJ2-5	CAGGLAGGKGETQYF	TGTGCCGGGGGACTAGCGGGAGGTAAGGGAGAGACCCAGTACTTC
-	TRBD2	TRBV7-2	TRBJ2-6	CASSSGLAGAGANVLTF	TGTGCCAGCAGTTCAGGACTAGCGGGGGCTGGGGCCAACGTCCTGACTTTC
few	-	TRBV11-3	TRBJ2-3	CASSSRAGAADTQYF	TGTGCCAGCAGCTCCCGCGCGGGGGCGGCAGATACGCAGTATTTT
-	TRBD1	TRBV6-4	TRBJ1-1	CASSEDRATEAFF	TGTGCCAGCAGTGAGGACAGGGCTACTGAAGCTTTCTTT